The 27 T cell receptor beta chains below come from one sample, sequenced in a study of T cell responses to AZD1222 COVID-19 vaccine. Assay used: immunoSEQ multiplex PCR; TCRdb lists only in-frame clones, some missing. This table holds more than 150,000 clones, 85% to 95% found once. Sequences were derived from peripheral blood, sampled on day 0 of AZD1222 vaccination. The receptors were gathered from an adult in good health.

The rearrangement links TRBV14 to TRBJ1-2; D remains ambiguous. Germline V gives CDR1 SGHDN, CDR2 FVKESK. This CDR3 is built from 14 residues. Trimming removed 0 bases from V and 1 base from J, with 6 bases in between. The CDR3: CASSQDLSNYGYTF. The CDR3 region has the DNA TGTGCCAGCAGCCAAGATCTCAGTAACTATGGCTACACCTTC.

This chain uses TRBV7-2 with TRBJ1-2, with D unresolved. V was cut by 6 bases and J by 4 bases, with 18 bases left in between. From germline, CDR1 is SGHTA and CDR2 FQGNSA. The CDR3 is 15 amino acids. CDR3: CASRETQHPLYGYTF. Here the CDR3 DNA reads TGTGCCAGCAGAGAGACACAACATCCCCTCTATGGCTACACCTTC.

This clone was counted once. The chain recombines TRBV19 with TRBJ2-7, with a possible D match to TRBD2 (5 bases). Deletions cut 3 bases from V and 4 bases from J, with 13 bases between. Germline assignment: CDR1 LNHDA and CDR2 SQIVND (reference sequence). This CDR3 is 14 amino acids long. The CDR3 loop is CASSIAGNNYEQYF. As DNA, the CDR3 is TGTGCCAGTAGTATTGCCGGGAACAATTACGAGCAGTACTTC.

Only one count was recorded for this clone. The rearrangement joins TRBV6-1 to TRBJ1-6; 12 bases align to TRBD1. Trimming at V came to 2 bases and at J to 10 bases, leaving 6 bases not matched to a gene. This CDR3 has 16 residues. Germline loops: CDR1 MNHNS, CDR2 SASEGT. The CDR3, as DNA: TGTGCCAGCAGTGAAAGGGACAGGGGGCGAGGCTCACCCCTCCACTTT. It yields the protein CASSERDRGRGSPLHF.

The CDR3 loop reads CASSQGTGRQYV. DNA for the CDR3: TGTGCCAGCAGTCAAGGGACAGGTCGGCAGTACGTC. This chain joins TRBV12-3 or TRBV12-4 and TRBJ2-7; TRBD1 matches 8 bases. The CDR3 totals 12 residues. The V and J ends lost 5 bases and 9 bases, in that order; junction bases with no gene match: 6.

The gene calls are TRBV4-3 and TRBJ1-1, with unresolved D. Trimming stripped 4 bases from V and 9 bases from J, with 18 bases between. This CDR3 has 14 residues. In germline, CDR1 is LGHNA, CDR2 YSLEER. CDR3 nucleotide sequence: TGCGCCAGCAGCCTCCTCGGCCGCACCGGCCAAGCTTTCTTT. Translation: CASSLLGRTGQAFF.

This clone was picked up one time. The chain combines TRBV19 with TRBJ2-1; the D gene is possibly TRBD1 (6 bases). Per the germline V gene, CDR1 is LNHDA and CDR2 is SQIVND (reference sequence). The CDR3 spans 15 residues. Trimming took 1 base from V and 2 from J, leaving 9 bases between them. The CDR3 DNA reads as TGTGCCAGTAGTATAGGGGGGCTACCCTACAATGAGCAGTTCTTC. Residues: CASSIGGLPYNEQFF.

This sequence joins TRBV14 and TRBJ2-5, with D possibly being TRBD2 (5 bases). The CDR3 is 14 amino acids. Trimming cost V 4 bases and J 6 bases, with 15 bases left between them. Germline V gives CDR1 SGHDN, CDR2 FVKESK. The DNA for the CDR3 is TGTGCCAGCAGCCCCGGGCCTAGCATACAGACCCAGTACTTC. It is translated as CASSPGPSIQTQYF.

The gene calls are TRBV30 and TRBJ1-1; D might be TRBD1 (6 bases). The germline V gene encodes CDR1 GTSNPN and CDR2 SVGIG (reference sequence). This CDR3 has 15 residues. With 0 bases removed from V and 1 base from J, the gap between germline ends came to 12 bases. This CDR3 is CAWSVTGNWNTEAFF. The CDR3 DNA reads as TGTGCCTGGAGTGTGACAGGAAACTGGAACACTGAAGCTTTCTTT. The full variable domain, with the rest looked up from reference TRBV30 and TRBJ1-1, is SQTIHQWPATLVQPVGSPLSLECTVEGTSNPNLYWYRQAAGRGLQLLFYSVGIGQISSEVPQNLSASRPQDRQFILSSKKLLLSDSGFYLCAWSVTGNWNTEAFFGQGTRLTVV.

This chain links TRBV7-6 with TRBJ2-3; D might be TRBD1 or TRBD2, each matching 6 bases. The V end was cut by 1 base, the J end by 14 bases, with 22 bases between. CDR1 is SGHVS and CDR2 is FNYEAQ in the germline V gene. This CDR3 has 15 residues. As DNA, the CDR3 is TGTGCCAGCAGCTTAGACGAATCACCGGGGGCAAGTATGTATTTT. Encoded protein: CASSLDESPGASMYF.

The chain couples TRBV11-2 to TRBJ1-4; D remains ambiguous. Germline assignment: CDR1 SGHAT and CDR2 FQNNGV. V was shortened by 5 bases and J by 8 bases, with 12 bases between the two germline ends. This CDR3 spans 13 amino acids. The CDR3: CASSLLTGEKLFF. CDR3 nucleotide sequence: TGTGCCAGCAGCCTGCTTACGGGGGAAAAACTGTTTTTT. The full variable domain, completed using reference TRBV11-2 and TRBJ1-4, is EAGVAQSPRYKIIEKRQSVAFWCNPISGHATLYWYQQILGQGPKLLIQFQNNGVVDDSQLPKDRFSAERLKGVDSTLKIQPAKLEDSAVYLCASSLLTGEKLFFGSGTQLSVL.

The genes are TRBV4-3 and TRBJ1-3, with a possible D match to TRBD1 (5 bases). CDR1 is LGHNA, CDR2 YSLEER, per germline. CDR3 size: 14 residues. Trimming cost V 0 bases and J 3 bases, with 6 bases left between them. This chain's CDR3 is CASSQETGGNTIYF. The CDR3 DNA reads as TGCGCCAGCAGCCAAGAAACAGGTGGAAACACCATATATTTT.

The gene calls are TRBV11-1 and TRBJ1-3; no firm D call. Germline CDR1 and CDR2: SGHAT and FQDESV (reference sequence). The CDR3 has 16 residues. V was cut by 6 bases and J by 2 bases, with 17 bases left in between. DNA for the CDR3: TGTGCCAGCAGAGGCGCGGGGATCCAGCCTGGAAACACCATATATTTT. It translates to CASRGAGIQPGNTIYF.

The chain is built from TRBV4-2 and TRBJ1-3; D gene uncertain. The CDR3 covers 15 residues. Germline CDR1 is LGHNA and CDR2 is YNFKEQ. V was clipped by 0 bases and J by 0 bases, with 6 bases between them. For the CDR3, the DNA is TGTGCCAGCAGCCAAGATCTTATCTCTGGAAACACCATATATTTT. Protein product: CASSQDLISGNTIYF.

This clone was seen a single time. The chain recombines TRBV18 with TRBJ2-7; D remains ambiguous. V gave up 6 bases and J gave up 3 bases, with 12 bases separating them. CDR3 length: 13 amino acids. The germline gives CDR1 KGHSH, CDR2 LQKENI. The CDR3 spells CASSPKEYYEQYF. The CDR3 nucleotides read TGTGCCAGCTCTCCTAAGGAGTACTACGAGCAGTACTTC.

About this clone itself: At one of its ends the junction is not consistent with the germline gene, which may arise from a read error. J is TRBJ1-4 and V is TRBV7-2, with 9 bases that match TRBD1. The germline gives CDR1 SGHTA, CDR2 FQGNSA. The CDR3 is made up of 15 amino acids. The CDR3 loop is CASGFSGTGYEKLFF. The CDR3 coding sequence is TGTGCCAGCGGCTTCTCCGGGACAGGGTATGAAAAACTGTTTTTT.

This chain links TRBV29-1 with TRBJ2-3, with TRBD1 matching over 7 bases. Germline-derived CDR1 and CDR2 are SQVTM and ANQGSEA. The CDR3 is 15 amino acids. The V and J ends lost 0 bases and 0 bases, in that order; junction bases with no gene match: 3. DNA for the CDR3: TGCAGCGTTGAAGATCAGACAGGGAGCACAGATACGCAGTATTTT. Encoded protein: CSVEDQTGSTDTQYF.

This chain uses TRBV7-8 with TRBJ1-5; 7 bases agree with TRBD1. The V segment lost 5 bases and the J segment 6 bases; nucleotides outside the gene matches: 7. The CDR3 length is 14 residues. Germline V CDR1 and CDR2: SGHVS, FQNEAQ. The CDR3 spells CASSPDRVSQPQHF. For the CDR3, the DNA is TGTGCCAGCAGCCCCGACAGGGTTAGTCAGCCCCAGCATTTT.

The rearrangement links TRBV5-6 to TRBJ1-4; 7 nucleotides agree with TRBD1. Germline V gene lookup returns CDR1 SGHDT and CDR2 YYEEEE. Unmatched junction bases numbered 5, after V lost 2 bases and J lost 4 bases. CDR3 size: 15 residues. The CDR3 here is CASSFRDSYNEKLFF. The CDR3 DNA reads TGTGCCAGCAGCTTCCGGGACAGCTATAATGAAAAACTGTTTTTT.

V usage is TRBV5-4 and J usage is TRBJ2-2; perhaps TRBD2 as D (6 bases). Trimming removed 5 bases from V and 2 bases from J, with 16 bases in between. This CDR3 spans 16 amino acids. The germline CDR1 and CDR2 sequences are SGHNT and YYREEE (reference sequence). CDR3 sequence reads: CASRPAGTANTGELFF. Here the CDR3 DNA reads TGTGCCAGCAGGCCCGCTGGGACTGCTAACACCGGGGAGCTGTTTTTT. Looking up the rest from reference TRBV5-4 and TRBJ2-2 gives the full variable domain: ETGVTQSPTHLIKTRGQQVTLRCSSQSGHNTVSWYQQALGQGPQFIFQYYREEENGRGNFPPRFSGLQFPNYSSELNVNALELDDSALYLCASRPAGTANTGELFFGEGSRLTVL.

The gene calls are TRBV29-1 and TRBJ2-1, with a tentative D call TRBD2 (6 bases). Germline V CDR1 and CDR2: SQVTM, ANQGSEA. V was clipped by 6 bases and J by 0 bases, with 21 bases between them. The CDR3 totals 17 residues. CDR3: CSVYLGSGESSYNEQFF. The CDR3 coding sequence is TGCAGCGTATACCTCGGGAGTGGGGAGAGCTCCTACAATGAGCAGTTCTTC.

This chain uses TRBV3-1 (or the pseudogene TRBV3-2) with TRBJ1-2, with a tentative D call TRBD1 (5 bases). Germline V gene sequence: CDR1 LGHDT, CDR2 YNNKEL (reference sequence). The CDR3 totals 15 residues. V was shortened by 3 bases and J by 1 base, with 12 bases between the two germline ends. CDR3 region: CASSQGGALNYGYTF. Here the CDR3 DNA reads TGTGCCAGCAGCCAGGGGGGAGCCCTTAACTATGGCTACACCTTC.

V is TRBV6-1 and J is TRBJ1-5, with D possibly being TRBD1 (5 bases). Germline CDR1 is MNHNS and CDR2 is SASEGT. CDR3 length equals 17 residues. Trimming took off 3 bases at V and 2 bases at J, with 17 bases between the two ends. The CDR3 sequence is CASSDTLWGEGNQPQHF. The CDR3 bases are TGTGCCAGCAGTGACACCCTCTGGGGGGAGGGCAATCAGCCCCAGCATTTT.

The V call is TRBV5-1, the J call TRBJ2-5; TRBD2 aligns across 8 bases. Germline CDR1 and CDR2: SGHRS and YFSETQ. The ends lost 1 base at V and 4 bases at J; junction bases unmatched: 15. The CDR3 sequence is 18 residues long. CDR3 DNA sequence: TGCGCCAGCAGCTTGCCCGCCTCTTCGGGGGGGGGCGGAGAGACCCAGTACTTC. This codes for CASSLPASSGGGGETQYF.

V usage is TRBV18 and J usage is TRBJ1-4; TRBD1 agrees at 8 bases. V lost 3 bases, J lost 7 bases, and 10 bases stayed unmatched. The CDR3 covers 16 residues. CDR1 KGHSH and CDR2 LQKENI come from the germline V gene. The CDR3 bases are TGTGCCAGCTCACCTTACCTGACAGGGGAAGGTGAAAAACTGTTTTTT. Translated, it gives CASSPYLTGEGEKLFF. Full variable domain (rest looked up from reference TRBV18 and TRBJ1-4): NAGVMQNPRHLVRRRGQEARLRCSPMKGHSHVYWYRQLPEEGLKFMVYLQKENIIDESGMPKERFSAEFPKEGPSILRIQQVVRGDSAAYFCASSPYLTGEGEKLFFGSGTQLSVL.

This chain joins TRBV7-3 and TRBJ2-3; the match to TRBD2 covers 12 bases. J was trimmed by 3 bases and V by 5 bases; bases with no gene match: 6. The CDR3 consists of 16 residues. The germline V gene encodes CDR1 SGHTA and CDR2 FQGTGA. CDR3 DNA: TGTGCCAGCAGCCCCACTAGCGGGGGGCGTACAGATACGCAGTATTTT. This translates into CASSPTSGGRTDTQYF.

The chain couples TRBV4-2 to TRBJ2-3, with a tentative D call TRBD1 (6 bases). V gave up 6 bases and J gave up 2 bases, with 12 bases separating them. Per germline, CDR1 LGHNA and CDR2 YNFKEQ. This CDR3 comprises 14 residues. The chain's CDR3 is CASSSGVNTDTQYF. CDR3 DNA sequence: TGTGCCAGCAGTTCAGGGGTCAACACAGATACGCAGTATTTT.